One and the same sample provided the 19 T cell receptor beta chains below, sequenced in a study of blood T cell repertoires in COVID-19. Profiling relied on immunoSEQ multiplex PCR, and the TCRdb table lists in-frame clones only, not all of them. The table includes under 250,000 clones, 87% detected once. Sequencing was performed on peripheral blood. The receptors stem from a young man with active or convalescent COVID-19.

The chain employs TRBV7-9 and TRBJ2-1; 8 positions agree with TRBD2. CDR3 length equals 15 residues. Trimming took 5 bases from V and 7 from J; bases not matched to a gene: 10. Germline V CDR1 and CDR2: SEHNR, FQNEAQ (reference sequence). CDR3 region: CASSPYGRGLNEQFF. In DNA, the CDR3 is TGTGCCAGCAGCCCCTACGGGAGGGGTTTGAATGAGCAGTTCTTC.

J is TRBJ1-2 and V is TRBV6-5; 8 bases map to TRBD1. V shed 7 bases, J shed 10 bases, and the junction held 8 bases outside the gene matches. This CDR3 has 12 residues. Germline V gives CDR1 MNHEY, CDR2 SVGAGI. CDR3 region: CASMESTGAYTF. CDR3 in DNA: TGTGCCAGCATGGAGTCGACAGGGGCCTACACCTTC.

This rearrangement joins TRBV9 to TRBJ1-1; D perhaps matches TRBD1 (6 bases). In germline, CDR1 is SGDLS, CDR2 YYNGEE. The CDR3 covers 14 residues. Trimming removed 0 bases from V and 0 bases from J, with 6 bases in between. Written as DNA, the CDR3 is TGTGCCAGCAGCGTAGGGACAGTGAACACTGAAGCTTTCTTT. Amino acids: CASSVGTVNTEAFF.

The CDR3 DNA is TGTGCCAGCAGCGTGCCTAGCGGGAGTGTTCCTGAGCAGTTCTTC. The encoded protein is CASSVPSGSVPEQFF. The chain carries TRBV9 and TRBJ2-1, with 10 positions matching TRBD2. Trimming removed 2 bases from V and 9 bases from J; junction bases left unmatched: 8. Germline V gene sequence: CDR1 SGDLS, CDR2 YYNGEE. The CDR3 has 15 amino acids.

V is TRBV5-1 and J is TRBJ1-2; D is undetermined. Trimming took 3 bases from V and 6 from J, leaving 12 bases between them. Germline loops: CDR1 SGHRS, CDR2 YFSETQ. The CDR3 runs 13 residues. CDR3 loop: CASSSMYGNGYTF. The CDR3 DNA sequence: TGCGCCAGCAGCTCCATGTACGGGAATGGCTACACCTTC.

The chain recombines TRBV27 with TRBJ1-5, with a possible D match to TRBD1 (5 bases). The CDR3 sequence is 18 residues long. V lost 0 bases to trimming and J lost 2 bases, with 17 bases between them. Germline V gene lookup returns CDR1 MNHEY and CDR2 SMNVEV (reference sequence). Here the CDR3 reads CASSLSSFGGLGNQPQHF. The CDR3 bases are TGTGCCAGCAGTTTATCTAGTTTTGGGGGGTTAGGCAATCAGCCCCAGCATTTT.

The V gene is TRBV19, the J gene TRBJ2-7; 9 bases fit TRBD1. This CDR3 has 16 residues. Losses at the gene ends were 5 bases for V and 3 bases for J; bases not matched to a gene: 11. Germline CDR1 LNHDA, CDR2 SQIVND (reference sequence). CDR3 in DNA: TGTGCCAGTAGTCCAAGTCAGGGGACAGGGCTCTACGAGCAGTACTTC. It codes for CASSPSQGTGLYEQYF.

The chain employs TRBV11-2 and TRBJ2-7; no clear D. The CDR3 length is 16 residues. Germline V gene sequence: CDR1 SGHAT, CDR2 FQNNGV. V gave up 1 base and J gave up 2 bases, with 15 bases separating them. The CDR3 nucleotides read TGTGCCAGCAGCTTAGTATCTTACACCTCCCCCTACGAGCAGTACTTC. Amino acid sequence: CASSLVSYTSPYEQYF. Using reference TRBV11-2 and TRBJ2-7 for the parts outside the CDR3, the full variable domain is EAGVAQSPRYKIIEKRQSVAFWCNPISGHATLYWYQQILGQGPKLLIQFQNNGVVDDSQLPKDRFSAERLKGVDSTLKIQPAKLEDSAVYLCASSLVSYTSPYEQYFGPGTRLTVT.

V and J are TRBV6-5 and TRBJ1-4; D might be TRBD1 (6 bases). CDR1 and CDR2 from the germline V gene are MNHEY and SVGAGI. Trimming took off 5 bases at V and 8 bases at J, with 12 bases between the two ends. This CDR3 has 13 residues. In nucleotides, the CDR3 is TGTGCCAGCAGTCGCGGACAGCTAGAAAAACTGTTTTTT. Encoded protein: CASSRGQLEKLFF.

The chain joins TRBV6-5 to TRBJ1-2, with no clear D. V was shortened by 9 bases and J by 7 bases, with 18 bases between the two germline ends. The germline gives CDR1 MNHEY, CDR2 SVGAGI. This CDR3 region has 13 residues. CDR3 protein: CASLQSLYGGYTF. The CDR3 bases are TGTGCCAGTCTACAGTCCCTATATGGTGGCTACACCTTC.

The CDR3 nucleotides read TGTGCCACCCGTGGGCAGGCTAACTATGGCTACACCTTC. The encoded protein is CATRGQANYGYTF. The rearrangement links TRBV24-1 to TRBJ1-2; D remains ambiguous. The CDR3 sequence is 13 residues long. With 9 bases removed from V and 0 bases from J, the gap between germline ends came to 10 bases. Per the germline V gene, CDR1 is KGHDR and CDR2 is SFDVKD.

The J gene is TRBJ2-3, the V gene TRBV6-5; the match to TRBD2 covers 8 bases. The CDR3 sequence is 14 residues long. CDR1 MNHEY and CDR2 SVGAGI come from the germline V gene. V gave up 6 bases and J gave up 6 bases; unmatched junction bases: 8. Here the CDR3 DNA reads TGTGCCAGCAGAACGGGACTAGTTGGTGATACGCAGTATTTT. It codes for CASRTGLVGDTQYF.

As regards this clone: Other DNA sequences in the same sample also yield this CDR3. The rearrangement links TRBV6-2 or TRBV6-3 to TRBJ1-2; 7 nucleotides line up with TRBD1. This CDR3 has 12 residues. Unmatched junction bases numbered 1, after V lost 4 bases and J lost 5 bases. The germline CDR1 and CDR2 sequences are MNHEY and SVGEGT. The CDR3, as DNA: TGTGCCAGCAGTTCGACAGGGTATGGCTACACCTTC. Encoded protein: CASSSTGYGYTF.

CDR3 in amino acids: CASSFGLQGTGELFF. In DNA form, the CDR3 reads TGTGCCAGCAGCTTTGGCTTACAGGGGACCGGGGAGCTGTTTTTT. V and J are TRBV11-2 and TRBJ2-2, with 7 bases aligning to TRBD1. From germline, CDR1 is SGHAT and CDR2 FQNNGV. The trim removed 3 bases at V and 5 bases at J, leaving 6 bases unmatched. The CDR3 sequence is 15 residues long.

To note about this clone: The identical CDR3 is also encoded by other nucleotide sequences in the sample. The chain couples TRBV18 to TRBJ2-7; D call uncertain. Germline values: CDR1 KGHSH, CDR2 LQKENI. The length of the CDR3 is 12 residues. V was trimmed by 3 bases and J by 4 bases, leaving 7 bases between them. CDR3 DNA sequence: TGTGCCAGCTCACCGACTGTATACGAGCAGTACTTC. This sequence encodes CASSPTVYEQYF.

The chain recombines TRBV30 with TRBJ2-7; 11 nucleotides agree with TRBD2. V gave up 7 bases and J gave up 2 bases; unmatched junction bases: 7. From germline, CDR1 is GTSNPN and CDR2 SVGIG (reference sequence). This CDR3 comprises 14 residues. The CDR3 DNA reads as TGTGCCTTATTAATAGCGGGGGGGGCCTACGAGCAGTACTTC. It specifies CALLIAGGAYEQYF. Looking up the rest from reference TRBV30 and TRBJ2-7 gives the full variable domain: SQTIHQWPATLVQPVGSPLSLECTVEGTSNPNLYWYRQAAGRGLQLLFYSVGIGQISSEVPQNLSASRPQDRQFILSSKKLLLSDSGFYLCALLIAGGAYEQYFGPGTRLTVT.

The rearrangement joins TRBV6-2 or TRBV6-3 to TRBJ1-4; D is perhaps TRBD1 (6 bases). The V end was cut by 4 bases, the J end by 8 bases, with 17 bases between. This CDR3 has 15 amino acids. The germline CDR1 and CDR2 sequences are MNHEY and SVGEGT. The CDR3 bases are TGTGCCAGCAGTTTTAATCCGGGACACAGGGAAAAACTGTTTTTT. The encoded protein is CASSFNPGHREKLFF.

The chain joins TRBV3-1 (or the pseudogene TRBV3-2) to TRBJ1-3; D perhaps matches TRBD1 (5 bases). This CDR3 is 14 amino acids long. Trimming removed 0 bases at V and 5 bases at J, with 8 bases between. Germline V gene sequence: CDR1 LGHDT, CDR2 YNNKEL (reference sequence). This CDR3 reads CASSQDRGRNTIYF. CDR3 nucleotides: TGTGCCAGCAGCCAAGATAGGGGTAGAAACACCATATATTTT.

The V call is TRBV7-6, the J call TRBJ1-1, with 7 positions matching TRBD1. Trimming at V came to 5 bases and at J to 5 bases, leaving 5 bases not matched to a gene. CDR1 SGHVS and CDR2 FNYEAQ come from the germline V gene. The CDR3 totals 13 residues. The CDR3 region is CASSQGVETEAFF. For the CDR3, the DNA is TGTGCCAGCAGCCAGGGGGTGGAGACTGAAGCTTTCTTT.